These 27 T cell receptor beta chains were sequenced from one sample in a study of blood T cells in healthy people across ages. The second PCR ran about 7 to 12 cycles with a sample-barcoded 5' primer and J-beta primers. TCRdb re-derived calls from the 5' RACE reads in MiXCR, one entry per CDR3 protein. Counted here are around 1,600,000 distinct CDR3 sequences, 42% occurring once; the ten biggest clones make up approximately 4.1%. Material for sequencing was blood. The receptors originated from a woman under 30 in good health.

This clonotype was recorded at least ten times. This chain connects TRBV12-3 or TRBV12-4 to TRBJ2-5; D unclear. Between the trimmed V and J ends, which lost 3 bases and 2 bases, there was a span of 7 bases. The CDR3 totals 13 residues. Here the CDR3 reads CASSFFVQETQYF. The CDR3, as DNA: TGTGCCAGCAGTTTCTTTGTGCAAGAGACCCAGTACTTC.

The V and J genes are TRBV6-8 and TRBJ2-5, with D maybe TRBD2 (5 bases). Trimming removed 2 bases from V and 7 bases from J, with 11 bases in between. This CDR3 is built from 13 residues. From germline, CDR1 is MNHGY and CDR2 SAAAGT. For the CDR3, the DNA is TGTGCCAGCAGTTACACCGGGGAGTGGACCCAGTACTTC. Protein product: CASSYTGEWTQYF.

This clonotype showed up just a few times. V is TRBV29-1 and J is TRBJ2-5, with D perhaps TRBD1 (5 bases). The CDR3 is 14 amino acids. V gave up 6 bases and J gave up 5 bases, with 19 bases separating them. CDR1 and CDR2 (germline): SQVTM, ANQGSEA. The CDR3 sequence: CSVGGRVGLETQYF. CDR3 DNA: TGCAGCGTGGGCGGCAGGGTAGGGCTGGAGACCCAGTACTTC.

This clonotype was counted many times. The J gene is TRBJ2-5, the V gene TRBV25-1, with D possibly matching TRBD2 (5 bases). V gave up 1 base and J gave up 5 bases, with 14 bases separating them. This CDR3 region has 15 residues. The germline CDR1 and CDR2 sequences are MGHDK and SYGVNS. CDR3 bases: TGTGCCAGCAGTGAATCACTAGGCCATCAGGAGACCCAGTACTTC. This encodes CASSESLGHQETQYF.

In DNA form, the CDR3 reads TGTGCCAGCAGCCCCCGGGGGAGCGAGCCCCAGCATTTT. It encodes CASSPRGSEPQHF. The rearrangement uses TRBV7-2 and TRBJ1-5, with a possible D match to TRBD1 (5 bases). The CDR3 is 13 residues long. CDR1 SGHTA and CDR2 FQGNSA come from the germline V gene. V was shortened by 5 bases and J by 8 bases, with 13 bases between the two germline ends.

This clonotype occurred a few times. At one of its ends the junction is not consistent with the germline gene, which may arise from a read error. V gene TRBV27 combines with J gene TRBJ2-5; no firm D call. The CDR3 spans 15 residues. The germline CDR1 and CDR2 sequences are MNHEY and SMNVEV (reference sequence). DNA for the CDR3: TGCGCCAGCAGTTCCCCCGGCCACCTACAAGAGACCCAGTACTTC. Its protein product is CASSSPGHLQETQYF.

The chain employs TRBV6-1 and TRBJ2-1; TRBD1 or TRBD2 may be the D gene (6 bases each). The CDR3 is made up of 12 amino acids. Looked up from germline, CDR1 is MNHNS and CDR2 is SASEGT. V lost 6 bases and J lost 8, with 11 bases in between. CDR3 in amino acids: CASRRGVHEQFF. The CDR3 nucleotides are TGTGCCAGCAGGAGGGGGGTACATGAGCAGTTCTTC.

This clonotype appeared a few times. The rearrangement joins TRBV18 to TRBJ1-4, with D uncertain. This CDR3 contains 14 residues. Germline V gene lookup returns CDR1 KGHSH and CDR2 LQKENI. V was cut by 3 bases and J by 7 bases, with 12 bases left in between. This CDR3 is CASSPRANTEKLFF. The CDR3 DNA reads TGTGCCAGCTCACCTCGGGCCAACACTGAAAAACTGTTTTTT.

The chain links TRBV11-2 to TRBJ2-1; 8 bases are shared with TRBD1. The CDR3 runs to 15 residues. CDR1 and CDR2 (germline): SGHAT, FQNNGV. Trimming cost V 0 bases and J 5 bases; bases outside gene matches: 3. In DNA, the CDR3 is TGTGCCAGCAGCTTAGAGGACAGGGCGCACAATGAGCAGTTCTTC. It encodes CASSLEDRAHNEQFF.

This clonotype has only a few counts. The CDR3 DNA reads as TGTGCCATCAGTGAGCGGAATGAGCAGTTCTTC. Amino acids: CAISERNEQFF. The chain links TRBV10-3 to TRBJ2-1; D remains ambiguous. There are 11 residues in the CDR3. In germline, CDR1 is ENHRY, CDR2 SYGVKD. The V gene lost 2 bases and the J gene lost 7 bases, with 3 bases spanning the gap.

This sequence joins TRBV4-3 and TRBJ2-4; 9 bases match TRBD2. Germline CDR1 LGHNA, CDR2 YSLEER. V lost 0 bases, J lost 13 bases, and 4 bases stayed unmatched. The length of the CDR3 is 13 residues. CDR3: CASSQDASGEQYF. DNA of the CDR3: TGCGCCAGCAGCCAAGATGCTAGCGGGGAGCAGTACTTC.

This clonotype came up a few times. The V and J genes are TRBV7-8 and TRBJ2-7; TRBD1 agrees at 8 bases. Germline CDR1 is SGHVS and CDR2 is FQNEAQ. This CDR3 has 13 residues. V shed 7 bases and J 7 bases; nucleotides not matched to a gene: 9. CDR3 sequence: CASTGQGFNEQYF. CDR3 nucleotides: TGTGCCAGCACCGGACAGGGTTTCAATGAGCAGTACTTC.

Points on this clonotype: One junction end disagrees with the germline gene, perhaps due to a read error. The chain recombines TRBV7-9 with TRBJ2-4; 7 bases match TRBD2. In germline, CDR1 is SEHNR, CDR2 FQNEAQ (reference sequence). This CDR3 has 16 residues. CDR3 bases: TGTGCCTGCAGCTGGGAGGGAAGTCTAGCCAAAAACATTCAGTACTTC. Translation gives CACSWEGSLAKNIQYF.

The genes are TRBV7-2 and TRBJ1-1; D remains ambiguous. Trimming removed 7 bases from V and 0 bases from J, with 12 bases in between. Germline lookup yields CDR1 SGHTA and CDR2 FQGNSA. The CDR3 covers 14 residues. CDR3 amino acids: CASKNGPMNTEAFF. CDR3 DNA sequence: TGTGCCAGCAAAAACGGCCCAATGAACACTGAAGCTTTCTTT.

The J gene is TRBJ2-5, the V gene TRBV6-1; 7 nucleotides align to TRBD1. This CDR3 is 15 amino acids long. The J segment lost 11 bases and the V segment lost 4 bases, leaving 16 bases of the junction unmatched. Germline V gives CDR1 MNHNS, CDR2 SASEGT. The CDR3 loop reads CASSVRDRVYNEQYF. CDR3 DNA: TGTGCCAGCAGTGTCCGGGACAGAGTTTACAATGAGCAGTACTTC.

The gene calls are TRBV27 and TRBJ1-1; the D gene is possibly TRBD1 (6 bases). Germline V lookup: CDR1 MNHEY, CDR2 SMNVEV (reference sequence). V was clipped by 3 bases and J by 4 bases, with 12 bases between them. The CDR3 is made up of 14 amino acids. CDR3 bases: TGTGCCAGCAGTTTCCCGGGGGCCGGCACTGAAGCTTTCTTT. Translated: CASSFPGAGTEAFF.

The V call is TRBV29-1, the J call TRBJ1-1, with D tentatively TRBD1 (6 bases). The CDR3 covers 12 residues. V shed 8 bases and J shed 4 bases, with 14 bases lying between them. Germline V lookup: CDR1 SQVTM, CDR2 ANQGSEA. The CDR3 bases are TGCAGCTACCAGGGGTGGGGCACTGAAGCTTTCTTT. This encodes CSYQGWGTEAFF.

The chain has TRBV4-3 and TRBJ2-1; D gene unclear. Germline CDR1 and CDR2: LGHNA and YSLEER. The CDR3 consists of 16 residues. Between the trimmed V and J ends, which lost 3 bases and 4 bases, there was a span of 16 bases. CDR3 sequence reads: CASSHRRLVGYNEQFF. The CDR3 DNA reads TGCGCCAGCAGCCATCGCCGGCTAGTGGGTTACAATGAGCAGTTCTTC.

CDR3 nucleotide sequence: TGCAGTGCTAGAGATCGGACACTCGAGCAGTACTTC. Its translation: CSARDRTLEQYF. The chain carries TRBV20-1 and TRBJ2-7, with D possibly matching TRBD1 (5 bases). The CDR3 spans 12 residues. The germline CDR1 and CDR2 sequences are DFQATT and SNEGSKA (reference sequence). V was clipped by 0 bases and J by 6 bases, with 9 bases between them.

The chain joins TRBV20-1 to TRBJ2-1; tentative D call: TRBD1 (5 bases). The CDR3 totals 15 residues. V was trimmed by 0 bases and J by 4 bases, leaving 13 bases between them. Per germline, CDR1 DFQATT and CDR2 SNEGSKA (reference sequence). The CDR3 sequence: CSARDQGSFYNEQFF. The CDR3 nucleotides are TGCAGTGCTAGAGATCAGGGAAGCTTTTACAATGAGCAGTTCTTC.

The chain joins TRBV6-5 to TRBJ1-1, with no clear D. V was cut by 6 bases and J by 0 bases, with 11 bases left in between. The germline gives CDR1 MNHEY, CDR2 SVGAGI. The CDR3 consists of 14 residues. CDR3 nucleotide sequence: TGTGCCAGCAGCGTAGAACCCATGAACACTGAAGCTTTCTTT. Protein sequence: CASSVEPMNTEAFF.

This clonotype is a singleton in its sample. V and J are TRBV7-2 and TRBJ2-3; tentative D call: TRBD1 (7 bases). Trimming removed 5 bases from V and 0 bases from J, with 15 bases in between. Germline loops: CDR1 SGHTA, CDR2 FQGNSA. The CDR3 consists of 16 residues. As DNA, the CDR3 is TGTGCCAGCAGCGACAGGGACTGGTATAGCACAGATACGCAGTATTTT. Translation gives CASSDRDWYSTDTQYF.

This clonotype was found a few times. CDR3 loop: CASTRRGTGRSYEQYF. CDR3 in DNA: TGTGCCAGCACCCGTCGTGGAACAGGCCGTTCCTACGAGCAGTACTTC. The chain employs TRBV7-9 and TRBJ2-7; a possible D gene is TRBD1 (5 bases). Between the trimmed V and J ends, which lost 7 bases and 1 base, there was a span of 20 bases. The CDR3 loop spans 16 amino acids. In germline, CDR1 is SEHNR, CDR2 FQNEAQ (reference sequence). The variable domain in full, with the rest retrieved from reference TRBV7-9 and TRBJ2-7, is DTGVSQNPRHKITKRGQNVTFRCDPISEHNRLYWYRQTLGQGPEFLTYFQNEAQLEKSRLLSDRFSAERPKGSFSTLEIQRTEQGDSAMYLCASTRRGTGRSYEQYFGPGTRLTVT.

The chain employs TRBV6-2 or TRBV6-3 and TRBJ2-1; 9 positions match TRBD1. The V gene end was trimmed by 5 bases and the J gene end by 7 bases; junction bases not matched to a gene: 9. This CDR3 is 15 amino acids long. Germline CDR1 reads MNHEY; CDR2 reads SVGEGT. The CDR3 loop reads CASSKTGGAWNEQFF. CDR3 DNA sequence: TGTGCCAGCAGTAAGACAGGGGGGGCGTGGAATGAGCAGTTCTTC.

The rearrangement joins TRBV21-1 to TRBJ1-1; the table's D call, TRBD1, has no DNA check behind it. TRBV21-1 is a known pseudogene. CDR3 length equals 19 residues. CDR3 nucleotides: TGTGCCAGCAGCGCCAAGTTCGGGGGTGCCCCTCCCCCGAACACTGAAGCTTTCTTT. Protein sequence: CASSAKFGGAPPPNTEAFF.

J is TRBJ1-2 and V is TRBV15; D remains ambiguous. Trimming cost V 4 bases and J 7 bases, with 16 bases left between them. This CDR3 contains 14 residues. Per germline, CDR1 LNHNV and CDR2 YYDKDF (reference sequence). The CDR3 region is CATSIPSGMGGYTF. CDR3 DNA sequence: TGTGCCACCAGCATCCCCTCCGGGATGGGTGGCTACACCTTC.

This clonotype was counted ten times or more. CDR3 sequence (DNA): TGTGCCAGCAGTGAACAGGGGGCAGATACGCAGTATTTT. It specifies CASSEQGADTQYF. J is TRBJ2-3 and V is TRBV6-1; 7 bases fit TRBD1. In germline, CDR1 is MNHNS, CDR2 SASEGT. The CDR3 sequence is 13 residues long. The J segment lost 4 bases and the V segment lost 2 bases, leaving 0 bases of the junction unmatched.